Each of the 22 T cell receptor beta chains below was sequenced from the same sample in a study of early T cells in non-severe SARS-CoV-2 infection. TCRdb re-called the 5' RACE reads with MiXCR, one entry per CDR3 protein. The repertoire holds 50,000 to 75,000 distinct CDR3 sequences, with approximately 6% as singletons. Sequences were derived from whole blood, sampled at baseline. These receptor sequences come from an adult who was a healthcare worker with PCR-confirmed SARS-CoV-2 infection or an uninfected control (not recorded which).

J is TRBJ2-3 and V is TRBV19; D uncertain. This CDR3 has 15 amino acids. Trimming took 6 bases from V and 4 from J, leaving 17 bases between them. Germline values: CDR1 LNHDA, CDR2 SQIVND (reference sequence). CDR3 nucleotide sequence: TGTGCCAGTAGCAACTCTCTAGGGCTCGCAGATACGCAGTATTTT. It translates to CASSNSLGLADTQYF.

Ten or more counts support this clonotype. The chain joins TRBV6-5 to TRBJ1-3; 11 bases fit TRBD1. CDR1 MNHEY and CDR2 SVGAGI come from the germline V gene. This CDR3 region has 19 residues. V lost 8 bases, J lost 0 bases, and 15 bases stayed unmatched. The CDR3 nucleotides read TGTGCCAGCTCTCGCGGAAGGGACAGGGGGGATTTCTCTGGAAACACCATATATTTT. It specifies CASSRGRDRGDFSGNTIYF.

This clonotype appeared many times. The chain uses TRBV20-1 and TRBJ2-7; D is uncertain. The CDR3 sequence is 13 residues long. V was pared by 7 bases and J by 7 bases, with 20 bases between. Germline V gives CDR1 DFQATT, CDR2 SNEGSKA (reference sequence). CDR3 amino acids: CSVGPGRVGEQYF. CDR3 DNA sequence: TGCAGTGTTGGTCCGGGCCGAGTGGGGGAGCAGTACTTC.

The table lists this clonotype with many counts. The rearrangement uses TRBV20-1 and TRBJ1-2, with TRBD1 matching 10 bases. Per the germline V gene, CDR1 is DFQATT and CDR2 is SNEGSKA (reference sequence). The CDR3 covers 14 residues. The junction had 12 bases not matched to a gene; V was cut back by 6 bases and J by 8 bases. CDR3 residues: CSAYLSGTGAGYTF. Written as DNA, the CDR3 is TGCAGTGCCTACTTGTCCGGGACAGGGGCCGGCTACACCTTC.

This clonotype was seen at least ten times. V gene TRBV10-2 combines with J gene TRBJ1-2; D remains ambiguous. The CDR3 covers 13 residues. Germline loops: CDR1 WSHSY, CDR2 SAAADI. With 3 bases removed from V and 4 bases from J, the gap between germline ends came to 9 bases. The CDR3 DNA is TGCGCCAGCAGTGAAAGTAGTGGCTATGGCTACACCTTC. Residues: CASSESSGYGYTF.

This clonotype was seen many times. The CDR3 is CASSSAEAGLAGGNEQFF. CDR3 nucleotide sequence: TGCGCCAGCAGCTCCGCTGAGGCGGGACTAGCGGGAGGGAATGAGCAGTTCTTC. The genes are TRBV4-1 and TRBJ2-1; 16 nucleotides agree with TRBD2. The CDR3 totals 18 residues. CDR1 and CDR2 (germline): MGHRA, YSYEKL. V lost 5 bases, J lost 7 bases, and 11 bases stayed unmatched.

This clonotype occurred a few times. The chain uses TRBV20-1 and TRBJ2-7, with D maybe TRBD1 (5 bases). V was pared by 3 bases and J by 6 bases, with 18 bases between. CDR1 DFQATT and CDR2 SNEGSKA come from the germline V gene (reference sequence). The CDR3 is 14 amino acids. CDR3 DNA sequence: TGCAGTGCTAGCCGTCACGGCGCTAGGGGCGAGCAGTACTTC. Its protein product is CSASRHGARGEQYF.

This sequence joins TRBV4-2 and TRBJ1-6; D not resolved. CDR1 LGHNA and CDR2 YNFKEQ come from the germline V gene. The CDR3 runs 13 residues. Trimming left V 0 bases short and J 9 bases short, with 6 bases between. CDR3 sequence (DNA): TGTGCCAGCAGCCAAGAGTACTTTTCACCCCTCCACTTT. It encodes CASSQEYFSPLHF.

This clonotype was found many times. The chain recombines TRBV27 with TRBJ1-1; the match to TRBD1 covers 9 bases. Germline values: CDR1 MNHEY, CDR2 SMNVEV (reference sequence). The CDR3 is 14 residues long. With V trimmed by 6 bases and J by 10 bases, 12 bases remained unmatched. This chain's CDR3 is CASRPRDRAGRAFF. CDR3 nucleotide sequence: TGTGCCAGCAGACCCCGGGACAGGGCCGGGAGAGCTTTCTTT.

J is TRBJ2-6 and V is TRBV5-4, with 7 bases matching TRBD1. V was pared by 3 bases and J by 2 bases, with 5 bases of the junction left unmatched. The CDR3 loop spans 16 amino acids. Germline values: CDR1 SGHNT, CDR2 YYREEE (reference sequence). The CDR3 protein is CASSWYTGAGANVLTF. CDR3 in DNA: TGTGCCAGCAGCTGGTACACAGGGGCTGGGGCCAACGTCCTGACTTTC.

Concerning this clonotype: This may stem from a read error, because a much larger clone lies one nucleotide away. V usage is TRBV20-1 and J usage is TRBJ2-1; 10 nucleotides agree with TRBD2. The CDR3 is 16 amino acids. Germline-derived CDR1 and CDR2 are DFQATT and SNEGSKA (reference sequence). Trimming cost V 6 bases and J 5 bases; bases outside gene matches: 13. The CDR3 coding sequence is TGCAGTGCGACGAAGATACTAGCGGGATACCACAATGAGCAGTTCTTC. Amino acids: CSATKILAGYHNEQFF.

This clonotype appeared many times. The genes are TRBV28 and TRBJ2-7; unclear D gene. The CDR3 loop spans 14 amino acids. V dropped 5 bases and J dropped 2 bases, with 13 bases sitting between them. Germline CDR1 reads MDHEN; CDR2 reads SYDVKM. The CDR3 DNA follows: TGTGCCAGCAGTCAGAGACTCACCACCTACGAGCAGTACTTC. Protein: CASSQRLTTYEQYF.

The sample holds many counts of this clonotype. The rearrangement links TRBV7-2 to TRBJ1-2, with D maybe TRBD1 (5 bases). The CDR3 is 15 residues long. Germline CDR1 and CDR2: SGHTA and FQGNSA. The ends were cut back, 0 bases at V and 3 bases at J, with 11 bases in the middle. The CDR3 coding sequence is TGTGCCAGCAGCTTAGCCCCAGGAGGGGACTATGGCTACACCTTC. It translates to CASSLAPGGDYGYTF.

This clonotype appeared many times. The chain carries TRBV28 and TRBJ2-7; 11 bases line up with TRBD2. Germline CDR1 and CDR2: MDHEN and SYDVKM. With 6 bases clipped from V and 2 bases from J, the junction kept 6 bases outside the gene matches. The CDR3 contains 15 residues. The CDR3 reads CASSYVAGGTYEQYF. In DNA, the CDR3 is TGTGCCAGCAGCTACGTAGCGGGAGGGACCTACGAGCAGTACTTC.

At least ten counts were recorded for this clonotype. The DNA of the CDR3 is TGTGCCAGCAGTGACGGCGGGGCCAATGAGCAGTTCTTC. It yields the protein CASSDGGANEQFF. The chain employs TRBV2 and TRBJ2-1; maybe TRBD2 (6 bases). This CDR3 contains 13 residues. The ends were cut back, 3 bases at V and 6 bases at J, with 9 bases in the middle. The germline V gene has CDR1 SNHLY and CDR2 FYNNEI.

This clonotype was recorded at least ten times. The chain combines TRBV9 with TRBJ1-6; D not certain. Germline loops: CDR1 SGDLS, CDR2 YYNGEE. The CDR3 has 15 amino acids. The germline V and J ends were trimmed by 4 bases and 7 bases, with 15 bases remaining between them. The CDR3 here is CASSPGDGPNSPLHF. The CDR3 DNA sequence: TGTGCCAGCAGCCCCGGAGACGGTCCGAATTCACCCCTCCACTTT.

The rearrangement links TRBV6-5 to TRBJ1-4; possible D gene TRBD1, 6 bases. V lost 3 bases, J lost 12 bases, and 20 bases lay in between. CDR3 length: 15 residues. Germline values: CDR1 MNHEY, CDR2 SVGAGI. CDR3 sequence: CASSYSGTYSSELFF. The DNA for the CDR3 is TGTGCCAGCAGTTATTCCGGGACATACTCCTCGGAACTGTTTTTT.

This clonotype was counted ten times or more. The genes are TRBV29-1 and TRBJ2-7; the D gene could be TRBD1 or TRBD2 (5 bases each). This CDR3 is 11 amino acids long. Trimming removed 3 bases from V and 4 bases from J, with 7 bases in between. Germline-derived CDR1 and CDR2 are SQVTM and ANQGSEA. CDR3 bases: TGCAGCGTTGATTGGGGGTACGAGCAGTACTTC. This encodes CSVDWGYEQYF.

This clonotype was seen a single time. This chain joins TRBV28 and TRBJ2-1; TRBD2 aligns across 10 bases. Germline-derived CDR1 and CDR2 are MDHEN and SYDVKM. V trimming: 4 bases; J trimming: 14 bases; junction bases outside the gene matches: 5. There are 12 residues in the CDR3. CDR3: CASSSFSGRKFF. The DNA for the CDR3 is TGTGCCAGCAGTTCATTTAGCGGGAGGAAGTTCTTC.

In DNA form, the CDR3 reads TGCGCCAGCAGCCATTTCGTTCCGGTGGGACGCACAGATACGCAGTATTTT. Translated: CASSHFVPVGRTDTQYF. The V gene is TRBV4-1, the J gene TRBJ2-3, with D possibly being TRBD1 or TRBD2 (5 bases each). The CDR3 is 17 residues long. Between the trimmed V and J ends, which lost 3 bases and 1 base, there was a span of 17 bases. Germline-derived CDR1 and CDR2 are MGHRA and YSYEKL.

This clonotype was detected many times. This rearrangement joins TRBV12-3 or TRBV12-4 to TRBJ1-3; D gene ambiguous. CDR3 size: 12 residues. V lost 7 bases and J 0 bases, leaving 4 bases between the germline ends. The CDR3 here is CASTPSGNTIYF. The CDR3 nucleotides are TGTGCCAGCACCCCCTCTGGAAACACCATATATTTT.

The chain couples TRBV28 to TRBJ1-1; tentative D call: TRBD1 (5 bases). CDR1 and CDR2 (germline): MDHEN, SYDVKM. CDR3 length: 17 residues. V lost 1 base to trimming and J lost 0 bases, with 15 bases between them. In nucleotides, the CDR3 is TGTGCCAGCAGTTTATATGGAGAGCGGGGGGTGAACACTGAAGCTTTCTTT. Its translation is CASSLYGERGVNTEAFF.